Listed below are T cell receptor beta chains from one sample, sequenced in a study of shared clonotypes between healthy human individuals. Profiled with immunoSEQ multiplex PCR; TCRdb holds only in-frame clones, not every one. The data show hundreds of thousands of clones, around 92% seen once. Sequencing was done on a sample of naive CD8+ T cells sorted from blood. These receptor sequences come from a man aged 25-45 years in good health. CDR3s include the opening cysteine and the closing phenylalanine or tryptophan. D genes are given only for firm matches. Size tells how often a clone was seen (once, few, many) or the class of an expanded clone, and some rows leave it out.

J,size,V,D,DNA,CDR3
TRBJ2-7,.,TRBV4-1,TRBD2,TGCGCCAGCAGCCAAGGGGCTAGCGGGAGCTACGAGCAGTACTTC,CASSQGASGSYEQYF
TRBJ2-1,.,TRBV7-9,TRBD2,TGTGCATCCCCACAACTAGCGGGAGAAGTTGTTGATGAGCAGTTCTTC,CASPQLAGEVVDEQFF
TRBJ2-1,.,TRBV28,TRBD2,TGTGCCAGCAGTTCGCTAGCGGGAGGTCCCTACAATGAGCAGTTCTTC,CASSSLAGGPYNEQFF
TRBJ2-1,.,TRBV5-6,.,TGTGCCAGCACTAACTATTTAGGGTACAATGAGCAGTTCTTC,CASTNYLGYNEQFF
TRBJ2-1,.,TRBV28,.,TGTGCCAGCAGTTTAGCGGTTTCCTCCTACAATGAGCAGTTCTTC,CASSLAVSSYNEQFF
TRBJ2-2,.,TRBV11-2,.,TGTGCCAGCAGCTTAGATCTGAGCCTTTCCGGGGAGCTGTTTTTT,CASSLDLSLSGELFF
TRBJ2-7,.,TRBV11-2,.,TGTGCCAGCAGCTTAGATGGCGGGGTGGGGATCTACGAGCAGTACTTC,CASSLDGGVGIYEQYF
TRBJ1-1,.,TRBV5-4,.,TGTGCCAGCAGCTTGTTCGGGACGGTGAACACTGAAGCTTTCTTT,CASSLFGTVNTEAFF
TRBJ2-7,few,TRBV4-1,.,TGCGCCAGCAGCTCCATTTCCAGCTACGAGCAGTACTTC,CASSSISSYEQYF
TRBJ1-2,.,TRBV5-1,.,TGCGCCAGCAGCACCCTGGCCGGCGGGGGGCGAATTGGCTACACCTTC,CASSTLAGGGRIGYTF
TRBJ1-5,.,TRBV27,.,TGTGCCAGCAGCTCCATCATCGGGGCCCTCAATCAGCCCCAGCATTTT,CASSSIIGALNQPQHF
TRBJ2-7,.,TRBV4-1,TRBD2,TGCGCCAGCAGCCAAGCGCCTACTAGCGGAACCTACGAGCAGTACTTC,CASSQAPTSGTYEQYF
TRBJ2-1,.,TRBV27,TRBD2,TGTGCCAGCAGTCCAGGGACTAGTCCCTACAATGAGCAGTTCTTC,CASSPGTSPYNEQFF
TRBJ1-2,.,TRBV28,.,TGTGCCAGCAGTCGGGGGAGTGCGCTCACCTTC,CASSRGSALTF
TRBJ2-7,.,TRBV7-9,.,TGTGCCAGCAGTCGGTGGTCCTCCTACGAGCAGTACTTC,CASSRWSSYEQYF
TRBJ2-7,.,TRBV29-1,.,TGCAGCGGACTAGTCGCTGATTACTACGAGCAGTACTTC,CSGLVADYYEQYF
TRBJ2-7,.,TRBV5-1,.,TGCGCCAGCAGTCGGCAGGGAGTGTACCGGGATCAGGACGAGCAGTACTTC,CASSRQGVYRDQDEQYF
TRBJ2-5,.,TRBV5-5,TRBD1,TGTGCCAGCAGCTCCGACAGGGGCCAACAAGAGACCCAGTACTTC,CASSSDRGQQETQYF
TRBJ2-5,.,TRBV7-7,TRBD2,TGTGCCAGTTCGGCAGCGGGAGGGCCTGATTTCAAGACCCAGTACTTC,CASSAAGGPDFKTQYF
TRBJ1-5,.,TRBV7-9,.,TGTGCCAGCAGCCCGAGAGGGGATCAGCCCCAGCATTTT,CASSPRGDQPQHF
TRBJ2-1,.,TRBV7-9,.,TGTGCCAGCAGCTCTACAAGGGCAGCCTACAATGAGCAGTTCTTC,CASSSTRAAYNEQFF
TRBJ2-5,.,TRBV11-2,.,TGTGCCAGCAGCTTAACAATGGGCGCCGGGGAGACCCAGTACTTC,CASSLTMGAGETQYF
TRBJ2-1,.,TRBV4-1,TRBD1,TGCGCCAGCAGCCACTGGGTGGGACAGGGGACCGATGAGCAGTTCTTC,CASSHWVGQGTDEQFF
TRBJ2-2,.,TRBV2,.,TGTGCCAGCTGGGCGGGACCACAATCCGGGGAGCTGTTTTTT,CASWAGPQSGELFF
TRBJ2-7,.,TRBV19,TRBD2,TGTGCCAGTAGTACGGGACTAGCGGGAGACGAGCAGTACTTC,CASSTGLAGDEQYF
TRBJ2-7,.,TRBV9,.,TGTGCCAGCAGCGACGGGACTTCACTTTCGGGATACGAGCAGTACTTC,CASSDGTSLSGYEQYF
TRBJ2-7,.,TRBV19,.,TGTGCCAGTAGTTTTGGGGACTCCGGGTACGAGCAGTACTTC,CASSFGDSGYEQYF
TRBJ2-2,.,TRBV6-5,.,TGTGCCAGCAGTTACGGTCAGCACACCGGGGAGCTGTTTTTT,CASSYGQHTGELFF
TRBJ1-1,.,TRBV27,.,TGTGCCAGCAGTGTAAGAGGATCAACAAAGGAAGCTTTCTTT,CASSVRGSTKEAFF
TRBJ2-3,.,TRBV4-3,TRBD2,TGCGCCAGCAGCCAAGATAGGATAGAAGCGGGAGGCCCAGATACGCAGTATTTT,CASSQDRIEAGGPDTQYF
TRBJ1-5,.,TRBV6-6,.,TGTGCCAGCACCTCGGAGGGCCCTAGCAATCAGCCCCAGCATTTT,CASTSEGPSNQPQHF
TRBJ2-5,.,TRBV6-5,TRBD2,TGTGCCAGCTCGACTAGCGGGAGGGGAGGGGAGACCCAGTACTTC,CASSTSGRGGETQYF
TRBJ2-3,.,TRBV4-1,TRBD2,TGCGCCAGCAGCTTGGGACTAGCGGGAACTACAGATACGCAGTATTTT,CASSLGLAGTTDTQYF
TRBJ1-1,.,TRBV5-1,.,TGCGCCAGCCTTGGAAGTAACAAACTGAACACTGAAGCTTTCTTT,CASLGSNKLNTEAFF
TRBJ2-7,.,TRBV6-5,TRBD1,TGTGCCAGCTTTGGGACAGGGCTCTCCTACGAGCAGTACTTC,CASFGTGLSYEQYF
TRBJ1-4,.,TRBV11-2,.,TGTGCCAGCAGTTCACATTTTGGGGGGGGTGAAAAACTGTTTTTT,CASSSHFGGGEKLFF
TRBJ1-1,.,TRBV28,TRBD1,TGTGCCAGCAGCCCAGGGGGCCCGAACACTGAAGCTTTCTTT,CASSPGGPNTEAFF
TRBJ1-2,once,TRBV7-9,.,TGTGCCAGCAGCTCGGACCTATATGGCTACACCTTC,CASSSDLYGYTF
TRBJ2-7,.,TRBV7-9,.,TGTGCCAGCAGGACCCCCATCGAGCAGTACTTC,CASRTPIEQYF
TRBJ1-2,.,TRBV28,.,TGTGCCAGCAGTCCAGACTATGGCTACACCTTC,CASSPDYGYTF
TRBJ2-7,.,TRBV7-6,.,TGTGCCAGCAGCCGCCATCCGGATGAGCAGTACTTC,CASSRHPDEQYF
TRBJ1-1,.,TRBV5-6,TRBD1,TGTGCCAGCAGCCTTCCGGGACAGCCTGAAGCTTTCTTT,CASSLPGQPEAFF
TRBJ2-1,.,TRBV6-5,TRBD2,TGTGCCAGCACCCAACTAGCGGCCAATGAGCAGTTCTTC,CASTQLAANEQFF
TRBJ2-5,.,TRBV5-4,TRBD1,TGTGCCAGCAGTCCGACAGGGATGGAGACCCAGTACTTC,CASSPTGMETQYF
TRBJ2-5,once,TRBV4-1,TRBD2,TGCGCCAGCAGCCAAGATCTGGGGAGCGGGAGGGCCCTGGAGACCCAGTACTTC,CASSQDLGSGRALETQYF
TRBJ2-1,.,TRBV27,.,TGTGCCAGCAGTTTAAACACTTACAATGAGCAGTTCTTC,CASSLNTYNEQFF
TRBJ2-2,.,TRBV7-2,.,TGTGCCAGCAGCTTCGTCCTGTCACTCCAGAACACCGGGGAGCTGTTTTTT,CASSFVLSLQNTGELFF
TRBJ1-1,once,TRBV29-1,.,TGCAGCGTTGCGATACAGGGGAACACTGAAGCTTTCTTT,CSVAIQGNTEAFF
TRBJ2-5,.,TRBV30,TRBD2,TGTGCCTGGGAACCGGGACTAGCGGGAACCCAGTACTTC,CAWEPGLAGTQYF
TRBJ1-1,.,TRBV4-3,.,TGCGCCAGCAGCCTTTTCGCCTCACCTGAGAATATGAACACTGAAGCTTTCTTT,CASSLFASPENMNTEAFF
TRBJ2-7,.,TRBV7-9,TRBD2,TGTGCCAGCAGCACTAGCGGTTACTACGAGCAGTACTTC,CASSTSGYYEQYF
TRBJ2-7,.,TRBV4-1,.,TGCGCCAGCAGCCAAGGGGACAACGAGCAGTACTTC,CASSQGDNEQYF
TRBJ1-1,.,TRBV2,.,TGTGCCAGCAGTGGCAGCACTGAAGCTTTCTTT,CASSGSTEAFF
TRBJ1-2,few,TRBV4-3,TRBD1,TGCGCCAGCAGCCAAGTTCGGACAGGGCCCGCTGTCTATGGCTACACCTTC,CASSQVRTGPAVYGYTF